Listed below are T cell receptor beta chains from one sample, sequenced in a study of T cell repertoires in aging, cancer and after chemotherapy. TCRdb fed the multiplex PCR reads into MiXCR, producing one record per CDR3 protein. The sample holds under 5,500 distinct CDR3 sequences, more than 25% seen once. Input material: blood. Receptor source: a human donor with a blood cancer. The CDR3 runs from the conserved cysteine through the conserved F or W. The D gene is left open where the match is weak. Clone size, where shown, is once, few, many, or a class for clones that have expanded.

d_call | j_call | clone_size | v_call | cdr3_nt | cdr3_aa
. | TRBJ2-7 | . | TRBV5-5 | TGTGCCAGCAGCTTGGGGATCCCGCGGCACTACGAGCAGTACTTC | CASSLGIPRHYEQYF
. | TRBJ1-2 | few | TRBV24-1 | TGTGCCACCAGACCCACGGGGGGCTATGGCTACACCTTC | CATRPTGGYGYTF
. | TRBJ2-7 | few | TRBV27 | TGTGCCAGCAGTCCGGACAGGGACTATGTCGAGCAGTACTTC | CASSPDRDYVEQYF
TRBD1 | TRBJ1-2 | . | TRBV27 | TGTGCCAGCAGTCCGTTGGGGACAGGGGGAATCTATGGCTACACCTTC | CASSPLGTGGIYGYTF
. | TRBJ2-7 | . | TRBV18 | TGTGCCAGCTCACCTGGGGGTTACGAGCAGTACTTC | CASSPGGYEQYF
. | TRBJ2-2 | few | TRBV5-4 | TGTGCCAGCACCGTAGACGCTCGTAACACCGGGGAGCTGTTTTTT | CASTVDARNTGELFF
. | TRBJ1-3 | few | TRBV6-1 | TGTGCCAGCAGTGAAGCAGGCTTCTCTGGAAACACCATATATTTT | CASSEAGFSGNTIYF
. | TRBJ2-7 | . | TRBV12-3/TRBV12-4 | TGTGCCAGCAGTTTAGCCTTCCAGGATCCCTACGAGCAGTACTTC | CASSLAFQDPYEQYF
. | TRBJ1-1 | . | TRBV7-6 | TGTGCCAGCAGCACACAGGGCGTGAACACTGAAGCTTTCTTT | CASSTQGVNTEAFF
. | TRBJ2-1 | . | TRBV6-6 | TGTGCCAGCAGGCCGACACAGGGGGGGGCCTACAATGAGCAGTTATTC | CASRPTQGGAYNEQLF
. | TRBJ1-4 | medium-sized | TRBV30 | TGTGCCTGGAGTGGGTATGAAAAACTGTTTTTT | CAWSGYEKLFF
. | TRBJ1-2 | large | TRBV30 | TGTGCCTGGAGTCCGGGGTATGGCTACACCTTC | CAWSPGYGYTF
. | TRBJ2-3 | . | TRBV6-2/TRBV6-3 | TGTGCCAGCAGTGATACTAGCACAGATACGCAGTATTTT | CASSDTSTDTQYF
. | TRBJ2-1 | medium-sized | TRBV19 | TGTGCCAGTAGCGGCATCTACAATGAGCAGTTCTTC | CASSGIYNEQFF
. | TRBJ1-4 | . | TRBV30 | TGTGCCTGGAGTGGTGGTACTAATGAAAAACTGTTTTTT | CAWSGGTNEKLFF
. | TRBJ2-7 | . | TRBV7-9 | TGTGCCAGCAGCGCTAGAGCAGGGGTTGAGCAGTACTTC | CASSARAGVEQYF
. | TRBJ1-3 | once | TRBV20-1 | TGCAGTGCTAGAGATCGAGGCTGGGCCAACTCTGGAAACACCATATATTTT | CSARDRGWANSGNTIYF
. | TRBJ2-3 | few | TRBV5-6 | TGTGCCAGCAGCTTGCTAGGTTCCGGGGAAGATACGCAGTATTTT | CASSLLGSGEDTQYF
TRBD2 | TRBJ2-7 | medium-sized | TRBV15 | TGTGCCACCAGCAGGGCCACTAGCGGGGGGACCTACGAGCAGTACTTC | CATSRATSGGTYEQYF
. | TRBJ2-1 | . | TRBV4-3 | TGCGCCAGCAGCCAAGAGTTTCGGATTAGCTCCTACAATGAGCAGTTCTTC | CASSQEFRISSYNEQFF
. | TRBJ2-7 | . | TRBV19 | TGTGCCAGTAGTATAGTGGAGGAGGCGGGGTTCTACGAGCAGTACTTC | CASSIVEEAGFYEQYF
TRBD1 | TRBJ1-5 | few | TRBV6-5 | TGTGCCAGCAGTTACCGGGACAGGGAAAGGTATCAGCCCCAGCATTTT | CASSYRDRERYQPQHF
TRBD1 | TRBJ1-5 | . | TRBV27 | TGTGCCAGCAGTCTCCACCGGACAGGGGGCAATCAGCCCCAGCATTTT | CASSLHRTGGNQPQHF
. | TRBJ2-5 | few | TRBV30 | TGTGCCTGGAGTGTAGAATGGGGGGAGACCCAGTACTTC | CAWSVEWGETQYF
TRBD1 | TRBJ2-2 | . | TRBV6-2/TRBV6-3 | TGTGCCAGCAGGGGGACAGGGATACTGCGCGACACCGGGGAGCTGTTTTTT | CASRGTGILRDTGELFF
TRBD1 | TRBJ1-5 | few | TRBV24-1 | TGTGCCACCAGTGAGACAGGGAATCAGCCCCAGCATTTT | CATSETGNQPQHF
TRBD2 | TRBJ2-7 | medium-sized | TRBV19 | TGTGCCAGTAGTACCGCAGCGGGGCGATCCTACGAGCAGTACTTC | CASSTAAGRSYEQYF
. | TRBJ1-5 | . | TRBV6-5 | TGTGCCAGCAGTGACCAAGTCAATCAGCCCCAGCATTTT | CASSDQVNQPQHF
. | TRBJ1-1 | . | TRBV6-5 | TGTGCCAGCAGTTACTCACGGAGACTGAACACTGAAGCTTTCTTT | CASSYSRRLNTEAFF
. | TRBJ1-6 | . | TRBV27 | TGTGCCAGCAGTGTGGGACCTTATAATTCACCCCTCCACTTT | CASSVGPYNSPLHF
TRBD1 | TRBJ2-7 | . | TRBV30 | TGTGCCTGGAGTCGGGACAGCCCCTACGAGCAGTACTTC | CAWSRDSPYEQYF
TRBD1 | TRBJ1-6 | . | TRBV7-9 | TGTGCCAGCAGCACGACAGGGGCAAGGTCACCCCTCCACTTT | CASSTTGARSPLHF
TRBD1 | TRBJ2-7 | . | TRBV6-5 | TGTGCCAGCAGTGCCCGGACAGGCTACGAGCAGTACTTC | CASSARTGYEQYF
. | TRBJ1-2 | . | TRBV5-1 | TGCGCCAGCAGCTTTGGTCCGGGACCCGGAGATGGCTACACCTTC | CASSFGPGPGDGYTF
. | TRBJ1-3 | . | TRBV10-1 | TGCGCCAGCAGTCCGGGGGACTCTGGAAACACCATATATTTT | CASSPGDSGNTIYF
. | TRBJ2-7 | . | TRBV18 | TGTGCCAGCTCACCAAGCAACTCCTACGAGCAGTACTTC | CASSPSNSYEQYF
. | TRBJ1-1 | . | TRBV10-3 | TGTGCCATCAGTGAGGGGGGGACTGAAGCTTTCTTT | CAISEGGTEAFF
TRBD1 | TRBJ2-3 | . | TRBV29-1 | TGCAGCGTGGGACAGGGGTCACCAGATACGCAGTATTTT | CSVGQGSPDTQYF
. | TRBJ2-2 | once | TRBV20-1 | TGCAGTGCTAGAGGACGGAAGAACACCGGGGAGCTGTTTTTT | CSARGRKNTGELFF
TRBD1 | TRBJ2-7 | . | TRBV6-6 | TGTGCCAGCAGTTACTCGTCCCGGGACAGGGACGAGCAGTACTTC | CASSYSSRDRDEQYF
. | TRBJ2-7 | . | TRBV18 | TGTGCCAGCTCACCCCGGACTGGAGAGCAGTACTTC | CASSPRTGEQYF
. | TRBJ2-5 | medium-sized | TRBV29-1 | TGCAGCGCCCGACCCAGGGGAGAGACCCAGTACTTC | CSARPRGETQYF
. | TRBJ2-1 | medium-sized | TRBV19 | TGTGCCAGTAGTATAGGGGGAAAGAAGGTATACTTC | CASSIGGKKVYF
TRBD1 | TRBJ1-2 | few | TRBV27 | TGTGCCAGCAGTGAATGGCAGGGGGAGGACTATGGCTACACCTTC | CASSEWQGEDYGYTF
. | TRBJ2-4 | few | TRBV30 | TGTGCCTGGAGTCCACCGTCTAACATTCAGTACTTC | CAWSPPSNIQYF
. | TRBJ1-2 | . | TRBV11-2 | TGTGCCAGCAGCTTAGAGGCAGGGAAGAACTATGGCTACACCTTC | CASSLEAGKNYGYTF
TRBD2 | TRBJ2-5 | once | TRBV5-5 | TGCGCCAGCAGCTTTCAGGGAGGGGCGGTCCAAGAGACCCAGTACTTC | CASSFQGGAVQETQYF
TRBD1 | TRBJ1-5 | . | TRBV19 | TGTGCCAGTAGTCGTCCCGGGACAGGGATCGATTCCAATCAGCCCCAGCATTTT | CASSRPGTGIDSNQPQHF
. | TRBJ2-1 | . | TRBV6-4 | TGTGCCAGCAGTGACCCCTACAATGACCAGTTCTTC | CASSDPYNDQFF
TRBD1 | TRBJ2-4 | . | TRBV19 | TGTGCCAGTAGTGGATTTAGGGGGCCCTCAAACATTCAGTACTTC | CASSGFRGPSNIQYF
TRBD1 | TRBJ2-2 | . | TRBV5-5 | TGTGCCAGAAGCTTGTATCCGGGACAGGGGTACACCGGGGAGCTGTTTTTT | CARSLYPGQGYTGELFF